This TCR beta chain was captured by sequencing in a study of CD8+CD57+ T cells in acquired aplastic anemia. Study at large: Sorted CD4+ and CD8+ cells gave an average of approximately 3.4 ug of DNA. CD4+ reads averaged roughly 9.9 million in healthy donors.

Findings and caveats of the study: Patients and controls had in common fewer than 30 CD8+ CDR3 sequences. A significant difference in CD8+ Simpson's diversity between patients and controls was not found.

This clonotype was found many times. The antigen is undetermined. Genomic DNA constituted the template upon which TCR beta VDJ and CDR3 profiling was performed. TCRdb recomputed calls from the reads with MiXCR, one row per CDR3 protein. Of a few hundred thousand distinct CDR3 sequences in the sample, approximately 70% were seen once. Per germline, CDR1 DFQATT and CDR2 SNEGSKA (reference sequence). V shed 6 bases, J shed 3 bases, and the junction held 9 bases outside the gene matches. CDR3 length: 16 residues. This chain connects TRBV20-1 to TRBJ2-1; 12 nucleotides line up with TRBD2. The receptor comes from a human donor in good health, serving as a control. Sequenced input: sorted CD4+, CD8+, or CD8+CD57+ T cells (not recorded which) from PBMCs. The DNA of the CDR3 is TGCAGTGCACCTTGGACTAGCGGGGCTTACTACAATGAGCAGTTCTTC. Amino acids: CSAPWTSGAYYNEQFF.